The 21 T cell receptor beta chains given below trace back to one sample, sequenced in a study of T cells in Graves' hyperthyroidism and ophthalmopathy. Amplified TCR beta CDR3 regions derived from RNA transcripts. Researchers ran a first-round RT-PCR on the TCR CDR3 using the HTBI primer set. TCRdb used MiXCR to reprocess the multiplex PCR reads, holding one entry per CDR3 protein. Of approximately 370,000 distinct CDR3 sequences listed, about a sixth are singletons. The sequenced sample consisted of blood. The receptor source for this set is a woman between 25 and 40 years old with Graves' hyperthyroidism that later progressed to Graves' ophthalmopathy.

This clonotype has a handful of counts. V and J are TRBV6-1 and TRBJ1-3; no clear D gene. The CDR3 is 15 residues long. V lost 8 bases to trimming and J lost 0 bases, with 14 bases between them. CDR1 is MNHNS, CDR2 SASEGT, per germline. The CDR3 loop reads CASEPGEASGNTIYF. CDR3 DNA sequence: TGTGCCAGCGAGCCCGGGGAAGCCTCTGGAAACACCATATATTTT.

The sample holds many counts of this clonotype. The chain combines TRBV28 with TRBJ2-2; 8 bases are a match to TRBD2. Germline trimming cut 6 bases from V and 1 base from J; bases unmatched to any gene: 10. Germline V gene data show CDR1 as MDHEN and CDR2 as SYDVKM. This CDR3 is 17 amino acids long. This chain's CDR3 is CASRSVRREGNTGELFF. CDR3 bases: TGTGCCAGCAGAAGCGTCCGCCGGGAGGGGAACACCGGGGAGCTGTTTTTT.

The chain couples TRBV3-1 to TRBJ2-1, with TRBD2 matching over 12 bases. This CDR3 contains 17 residues. CDR1 and CDR2 (germline): LGHDT, YNNKEL (reference sequence). Trimming at V came to 5 bases and at J to 3 bases, leaving 8 bases not matched to a gene. The CDR3 DNA reads as TGTGCCAGCAGCGCACGACTAGCGGGAGTGGGCTACAATGAGCAGTTCTTC. Amino acids: CASSARLAGVGYNEQFF.

This clonotype turned up a few times. The chain carries TRBV10-3 and TRBJ2-3, with D unresolved. Trimming stripped 3 bases from V and 0 bases from J, with 13 bases between. The CDR3 is made up of 16 amino acids. Per the germline V gene, CDR1 is ENHRY and CDR2 is SYGVKD. CDR3 in DNA: TGTGCCATCAGTGAACAGCGCGTCGTTAGCACAGATACGCAGTATTTT. Translated, it gives CAISEQRVVSTDTQYF.

In its sample, this clonotype was seen a few times. CDR3 amino acids: CAWSGSGGYTF. CDR3 coding DNA: TGTGCCTGGAGTGGTAGCGGTGGCTACACCTTC. The J gene is TRBJ1-2, the V gene TRBV30; D is unresolved. The V and J ends lost 1 base and 7 bases respectively, with 7 bases between them. CDR3 length: 11 amino acids. Germline V CDR1 and CDR2: GTSNPN, SVGIG (reference sequence).

This clonotype came up a few times. This chain connects TRBV5-1 to TRBJ2-1; TRBD2 matches 10 bases. The J segment lost 6 bases and the V segment lost 1 base, leaving 7 bases of the junction unmatched. Germline V gene sequence: CDR1 SGHRS, CDR2 YFSETQ. This CDR3 has 16 amino acids. The CDR3 sequence: CASSLSVSGGTNEQFF. The CDR3 nucleotides read TGCGCCAGCAGCTTGAGTGTTAGCGGGGGGACCAATGAGCAGTTCTTC.

This clonotype came up many times. The chain uses TRBV18 and TRBJ1-1, with D possibly matching TRBD1 (5 bases). Germline V CDR1 and CDR2: KGHSH, LQKENI. Deletions cut 4 bases from V and 0 bases from J, with 21 bases between. The CDR3 loop spans 18 amino acids. The CDR3 reads CASSRGLRTMTMNTEAFF. The CDR3 DNA follows: TGTGCCAGCTCACGGGGACTTCGGACCATGACTATGAACACTGAAGCTTTCTTT.

In its sample, this clonotype was seen many times. The chain uses TRBV3-1 and TRBJ2-3, with D perhaps matching TRBD2 (6 bases). The CDR3 loop spans 16 amino acids. In germline, CDR1 is LGHDT, CDR2 YNNKEL (reference sequence). V shed 1 base and J shed 4 bases, with 15 bases lying between them. CDR3 loop: CASSQVAGIVADTQYF. CDR3 coding DNA: TGTGCCAGCAGCCAAGTTGCGGGAATTGTAGCAGATACGCAGTATTTT.

In DNA, the CDR3 is TGTGCCAGCAGTGGGACAGGGAGGGACTATGGCTACACCTTC. Its protein is CASSGTGRDYGYTF. The chain recombines TRBV2 with TRBJ1-2; 8 positions agree with TRBD1. The germline V gene has CDR1 SNHLY and CDR2 FYNNEI. CDR3 size: 14 residues. V lost 4 bases, J lost 3 bases, and 4 bases stayed unmatched.

This clonotype was counted many times. The chain joins TRBV6-2 or TRBV6-3 to TRBJ1-6; possibly TRBD1 for D (5 bases). Germline-derived CDR1 and CDR2 are MNHEY and SVGEGT. CDR3 length: 16 residues. Deletions cut 5 bases from V and 4 bases from J, with 15 bases between. CDR3 amino acids: CASSRTGTEYNSPLHF. CDR3 DNA sequence: TGTGCCAGCAGTCGCACCGGGACCGAGTATAATTCACCCCTCCACTTT.

This clonotype was recorded at least ten times. The chain recombines TRBV10-2 with TRBJ2-7, with a possible D match to TRBD2 (6 bases). The V end was cut by 3 bases, the J end by 4 bases, with 16 bases between. Germline V gene data show CDR1 as WSHSY and CDR2 as SAAADI. CDR3 size: 15 residues. The CDR3 nucleotides read TGCGCCAGCAGTGATCTTTCTGGAGGGGCTTACGAGCAGTACTTC. It is translated as CASSDLSGGAYEQYF.

In this sample, this clonotype turned up a few times. The CDR3: CASSRATVNYGYTF. CDR3 bases: TGTGCCAGTAGCCGCGCGACAGTTAACTATGGCTACACCTTC. V and J are TRBV19 and TRBJ1-2; D perhaps matches TRBD1 (5 bases). The CDR3 length is 14 residues. V lost 6 bases, J lost 1 base, and 12 bases lay in between. In germline, CDR1 is LNHDA, CDR2 SQIVND (reference sequence).

The table lists this clonotype with many counts. The chain links TRBV12-3 or TRBV12-4 to TRBJ1-3; D gene unclear. Trimming pared 10 bases from V and 0 bases from J, leaving 13 bases between. There are 14 residues in the CDR3. In DNA, the CDR3 is TGTGCCAACTATCCACTGATCTCTGGAAACACCATATATTTT. The encoded protein is CANYPLISGNTIYF.

For this clonotype: A much larger clone is a single base away; this may be a read error. The chain carries TRBV19 and TRBJ1-1, with D hard to call. The V end lost 7 bases, the J end lost 3 bases, and 12 bases lay between the germline ends. Germline V lookup: CDR1 LNHDA, CDR2 SQIVND (reference sequence). This CDR3 has 13 amino acids. The CDR3 bases are TGTGCCAGTAAAAGGGTTATGGACACTGAAGCTTTCTTT. This codes for CASKRVMDTEAFF.

This clonotype was detected only a few times. V gene TRBV20-1 combines with J gene TRBJ1-2; D not certain. Germline assignment: CDR1 DFQATT and CDR2 SNEGSKA (reference sequence). The CDR3 runs 14 residues. The CDR3 spells CSPGEGGLDYGYTF. The CDR3 DNA sequence: TGCAGCCCTGGCGAAGGCGGACTAGACTATGGCTACACCTTC.

V usage is TRBV29-1 and J usage is TRBJ2-5; D may match TRBD1 or TRBD2 (5 bases each). CDR1 SQVTM and CDR2 ANQGSEA come from the germline V gene. V lost 6 bases and J lost 2, with 13 bases in between. The CDR3 extends over 13 amino acids. The chain's CDR3 is CSVQPGRQETQYF. CDR3 nucleotides: TGCAGCGTCCAACCGGGACGGCAAGAGACCCAGTACTTC. The whole variable domain, remainder taken from reference TRBV29-1 and TRBJ2-5, is SAVISQKPSRDICQRGTSLTIQCQVDSQVTMMFWYRQQPGQSLTLIATANQGSEATYESGFVIDKFPISRPNLTFSTLTVSNMSPEDSSIYLCSVQPGRQETQYFGPGTRLLVL.

This chain connects TRBV19 to TRBJ2-3; no clear D. Trimming pared 4 bases from V and 1 base from J, leaving 6 bases between. Germline V CDR1 and CDR2: LNHDA, SQIVND (reference sequence). The CDR3 totals 13 residues. For the CDR3, the DNA is TGTGCCAGTAGTAGAAGGGGCACAGATACGCAGTATTTT. Translating it yields CASSRRGTDTQYF.

V is TRBV19 and J is TRBJ2-2; possibly TRBD2 for D (5 bases). CDR3 length: 14 residues. Germline CDR1 reads LNHDA; CDR2 reads SQIVND (reference sequence). With 7 bases removed from V and 0 bases from J, the gap between germline ends came to 9 bases. The CDR3 DNA reads TGTGCCAGTATAGCGACAACGAACACCGGGGAGCTGTTTTTT. This translates into CASIATTNTGELFF. Full variable domain (outside the CDR3, taken from reference TRBV19 and TRBJ2-2): DGGITQSPKYLFRKEGQNVTLSCEQNLNHDAMYWYRQDPGQGLRLIYYSQIVNDFQKGDIAEGYSVSREKKESFPLTVTSAQKNPTAFYLCASIATTNTGELFFGEGSRLTVL.

This clonotype was detected many times. The chain combines TRBV28 with TRBJ2-7; D remains unclear. V lost 5 bases, J lost 1 base, and 9 bases lay in between. This CDR3 contains 13 residues. CDR1 MDHEN and CDR2 SYDVKM come from the germline V gene. The CDR3 DNA reads TGTGCCAGCAGTGATCTGCGATCCTACGAGCAGTACTTC. Amino acids: CASSDLRSYEQYF.

This clonotype turned up a few times. The rearrangement links TRBV20-1 to TRBJ2-3; D possibly corresponds to TRBD2 (7 bases). The CDR3 is 15 residues long. CDR1 and CDR2 (germline): DFQATT, SNEGSKA (reference sequence). Trimming cost V 1 base and J 6 bases, with 17 bases left between them. CDR3 sequence (DNA): TGCAGTGCTAGAGGTTCGCGGGGGCTTGGTGATACGCAGTATTTT. This gives the protein CSARGSRGLGDTQYF.

This clonotype was observed a handful of times. The V gene is TRBV15, the J gene TRBJ2-1; TRBD2 matches at 8 bases. With 3 bases clipped from V and 4 bases from J, the junction kept 5 bases outside the gene matches. CDR1 and CDR2 (germline): LNHNV, YYDKDF (reference sequence). This CDR3 contains 15 residues. The CDR3 region has the DNA TGTGCCACCAGCAGGAGCGGGAGTAGGTACAATGAGCAGTTCTTC. It translates to CATSRSGSRYNEQFF.